The 21 T cell receptor beta chains listed next were all sequenced from one sample in a study of T cells after yellow fever vaccination. TCRdb independently ran MiXCR on the 5' RACE reads; one entry per CDR3 protein. Of a few hundred thousand distinct CDR3 sequences listed, 15% to 20% are singletons. The sequencing here drew on PBMCs, taken 15 days after the yellow fever booster vaccination. The receptors were gathered from a man aged 25 to 45 who received the YFV17D yellow fever vaccine.

There are a few counts of this clonotype. V usage is TRBV3-1 and J usage is TRBJ1-1; 10 bases are shared with TRBD1. CDR1 and CDR2 (germline): LGHDT, YNNKEL (reference sequence). J gave up 0 bases and V 4 bases, and 5 bases lay outside the gene matches. This CDR3 has 16 amino acids. The CDR3 loop reads CASSLGTGELNTEAFF. CDR3 in DNA: TGTGCCAGCAGCCTCGGGACAGGGGAATTGAACACTGAAGCTTTCTTT.

A few counts support this clonotype. The chain recombines TRBV3-1 with TRBJ2-1, with D unresolved. Per the germline V gene, CDR1 is LGHDT and CDR2 is YNNKEL (reference sequence). The ends were cut back, 1 base at V and 5 bases at J, with 6 bases in the middle. This CDR3 region has 13 residues. The CDR3 sequence: CASSQGQNNEQFF. CDR3 nucleotide sequence: TGTGCCAGCAGCCAAGGCCAAAACAATGAGCAGTTCTTC.

This clonotype has a handful of counts. The chain employs TRBV25-1 and TRBJ2-5, with no clear D. This CDR3 region has 14 residues. V lost 1 base and J 1 base, leaving 7 bases between the germline ends. Germline assignment: CDR1 MGHDK and CDR2 SYGVNS. The CDR3: CASSEFRSQETQYF. CDR3 coding DNA: TGTGCCAGCAGTGAATTCAGGTCCCAAGAGACCCAGTACTTC. Full variable domain (missing parts from reference TRBV25-1 and TRBJ2-5): EADIYQTPRYLVIGTGKKITLECSQTMGHDKMYWYQQDPGMELHLIHYSYGVNSTEKGDLSSESTVSRIRTEHFPLTLESARPSHTSQYLCASSEFRSQETQYFGPGTRLLVL.

This clonotype was observed a few times. The J gene is TRBJ2-7, the V gene TRBV6-1; D possibly corresponds to TRBD2 (6 bases). The CDR3 consists of 14 residues. Trimming left V 6 bases short and J 2 bases short, with 14 bases between. In germline, CDR1 is MNHNS, CDR2 SASEGT. The DNA for the CDR3 is TGTGCCAGCAGCACACCGGGACTGCCCTACGAGCAGTACTTC. The encoded protein is CASSTPGLPYEQYF.

The chain links TRBV10-3 to TRBJ2-2, with D perhaps being TRBD1 or TRBD2 (5 bases each). The CDR3 sequence is 17 residues long. V was trimmed by 6 bases and J by 1 base, leaving 18 bases between them. Per the germline V gene, CDR1 is ENHRY and CDR2 is SYGVKD. The CDR3: CAIRNPLADRNTGELFF. The DNA of the CDR3 is TGTGCCATCAGAAACCCCCTAGCCGACAGGAACACCGGGGAGCTGTTTTTT.

This clonotype was counted only a few times. The chain has TRBV7-2 and TRBJ2-7; D is unresolved. This CDR3 is built from 14 residues. Deletions cut 4 bases from V and 2 bases from J, with 12 bases between. CDR1 and CDR2 from the germline V gene are SGHTA and FQGNSA. The CDR3 sequence: CASSSGGETYEQYF. DNA for the CDR3: TGTGCCAGCAGCTCCGGTGGCGAGACCTACGAGCAGTACTTC.

For the CDR3, the DNA is TGTGCCAGCAGTGACAGGGTACAAGCTTTCTTT. As protein: CASSDRVQAFF. The chain carries TRBV12-3 or TRBV12-4 and TRBJ1-1; 7 positions agree with TRBD1. J was trimmed by 9 bases and V by 5 bases; bases with no gene match: 3. The CDR3 contains 11 residues.

On this clonotype itself: At one end the junction does not follow the germline gene, possibly because of a read error. The rearrangement uses TRBV12-3 or TRBV12-4 and TRBJ2-1; perhaps D is TRBD1 or TRBD2 (6 bases each). The CDR3 sequence is 15 residues long. Here the CDR3 reads CASSFRAGHANEQLF. The CDR3 DNA sequence: TGTGCCAGCAGTTTTAGGGCGGGACACGCGAATGAGCAGCTCTTC.

This chain joins TRBV10-1 and TRBJ2-3, with TRBD2 identical over 11 bases. This CDR3 contains 14 residues. J lost 2 bases, V lost 10 bases, and 5 bases had no gene match. The germline gives CDR1 WNHNN, CDR2 SYGVQD (reference sequence). The CDR3 reads CATSSGRFTDTQYF. The CDR3 DNA reads as TGCGCCACCTCTAGCGGGAGGTTCACAGATACGCAGTATTTT.

This clonotype turned up a few times. This rearrangement joins TRBV12-3 or TRBV12-4 to TRBJ2-7; 7 bases are shared with TRBD2. The CDR3 spans 11 residues. The V and J ends lost 8 bases and 6 bases, in that order; junction bases with no gene match: 4. In DNA, the CDR3 is TGTGCCAGCCTGGGAGGGGTCGAGCAGTACTTC. Translation: CASLGGVEQYF.

This clonotype was counted many times. The V call is TRBV12-3 or TRBV12-4, the J call TRBJ2-2, with 7 bases aligning to TRBD2. With V trimmed by 7 bases and J by 7 bases, 3 bases remained unmatched. The CDR3 has 12 amino acids. CDR3 in amino acids: CASNGRFGELFF. The CDR3 nucleotides read TGTGCCAGCAACGGGAGGTTCGGGGAGCTGTTTTTT.

This clonotype was picked up a small number of times. CDR3 DNA sequence: TGTGCCATCACTATGGGACAAAACTACAATGAGCAGTTCTTC. As protein: CAITMGQNYNEQFF. The chain has TRBV10-3 and TRBJ2-1; D is perhaps TRBD1 (6 bases). This CDR3 has 14 residues. CDR1 is ENHRY, CDR2 SYGVKD, per germline. Trimming stripped 7 bases from V and 3 bases from J, with 13 bases between.

This clonotype was seen more than once but under ten times. The rearrangement uses TRBV20-1 and TRBJ2-7, with a weak D call TRBD1 (6 bases). Germline values: CDR1 DFQATT, CDR2 SNEGSKA (reference sequence). Trimming cost V 5 bases and J 5 bases, with 16 bases left between them. The CDR3 has 13 amino acids. The CDR3 sequence: CSAGRAGVDEQYF. As DNA, the CDR3 is TGCAGTGCTGGCCGGGCAGGGGTGGACGAGCAGTACTTC.

This clonotype was found a few times. The chain combines TRBV7-2 with TRBJ1-5; TRBD1 is a possible D gene (6 bases). The V end was cut by 5 bases, the J end by 7 bases, with 18 bases between. Germline CDR1 is SGHTA and CDR2 is FQGNSA. The CDR3 totals 15 residues. As DNA, the CDR3 is TGTGCCAGCAGCCCGGCAGGGGCGCCGGGACAGCCCCAGCATTTT. This translates into CASSPAGAPGQPQHF.

This clonotype has a count of ten or more. The chain is built from TRBV5-6 and TRBJ2-7; D might be TRBD2 (6 bases). Between the trimmed V and J ends, which lost 4 bases and 2 bases, there was a span of 13 bases. The germline V gene encodes CDR1 SGHDT and CDR2 YYEEEE. The CDR3 is 14 residues long. The CDR3 region is CASSKPEGTYEQYF. In DNA, the CDR3 is TGTGCCAGCAGCAAACCGGAGGGCACCTACGAGCAGTACTTC.

The chain combines TRBV7-2 with TRBJ2-3, with TRBD2 identical over 7 bases. The V gene end was trimmed by 1 base and the J gene end by 1 base; junction bases not matched to a gene: 8. Germline CDR1 and CDR2: SGHTA and FQGNSA. The CDR3 has 17 amino acids. The CDR3 here is CASSLEHSGPRTDTQYF. The CDR3 nucleotides read TGTGCCAGCAGCTTAGAGCATAGCGGGCCCCGCACAGATACGCAGTATTTT. The whole variable domain, remainder taken from reference TRBV7-2 and TRBJ2-3, is GAGVSQSPSNKVTEKGKDVELRCDPISGHTALYWYRQSLGQGLEFLIYFQGNSAPDKSGLPSDRFSAERTGGSVSTLTIQRTQQEDSAVYLCASSLEHSGPRTDTQYFGPGTRLTVL.

This chain uses TRBV12-3 or TRBV12-4 with TRBJ2-1; 9 nucleotides align to TRBD2. The CDR3 is 15 amino acids. Unmatched junction bases numbered 10, after V lost 6 bases and J lost 7 bases. In nucleotides, the CDR3 is TGTGCCAGCAGCCGAGCGGGAGGAGAAGGAAATGAGCAGTTCTTC. It translates to CASSRAGGEGNEQFF.

In nucleotides, the CDR3 is TGTGCCAGCAGCCTTGACCTCAGGGACGCAGATACGCAGTATTTT. Translation: CASSLDLRDADTQYF. The chain is built from TRBV6-1 and TRBJ2-3; possibly TRBD1 or TRBD2 for D (5 bases each). Between the trimmed V and J ends, which lost 6 bases and 4 bases, there was a span of 17 bases. The V gene's germline CDR1 is MNHNS and CDR2 SASEGT. The CDR3 spans 15 residues.

V is TRBV7-6 and J is TRBJ2-3, with 13 nucleotides matching TRBD2. This CDR3 has 20 amino acids. Germline assignment: CDR1 SGHVS and CDR2 FNYEAQ. V was clipped by 8 bases and J by 1 base; unmatched bases: 18. This chain's CDR3 is CASSPARTSGRGGGTDTQYF. The CDR3 DNA sequence: TGTGCCAGCTCCCCGGCAAGGACTAGCGGGAGAGGCGGCGGCACAGATACGCAGTATTTT.

This clonotype was picked up a small number of times. The chain combines TRBV3-1 with TRBJ2-7, with 8 bases identical to TRBD2. Looked up from germline, CDR1 is LGHDT and CDR2 is YNNKEL (reference sequence). The CDR3 consists of 13 residues. Germline trimming cut 5 bases from V and 6 bases from J; bases unmatched to any gene: 6. CDR3 DNA sequence: TGTGCCAGCAGCTCGCTGACTAGCGCCGAGCAGTACTTC. It translates to CASSSLTSAEQYF.

This clonotype came up once. J is TRBJ2-3 and V is TRBV6-4, with D unresolved. Trimming stripped 6 bases from V and 0 bases from J, with 10 bases between. Germline V lookup: CDR1 MRHNA, CDR2 SNTAGT. This CDR3 is built from 14 residues. The CDR3: CASRMTASTDTQYF. CDR3 DNA sequence: TGTGCCAGCAGGATGACGGCTAGCACAGATACGCAGTATTTT.